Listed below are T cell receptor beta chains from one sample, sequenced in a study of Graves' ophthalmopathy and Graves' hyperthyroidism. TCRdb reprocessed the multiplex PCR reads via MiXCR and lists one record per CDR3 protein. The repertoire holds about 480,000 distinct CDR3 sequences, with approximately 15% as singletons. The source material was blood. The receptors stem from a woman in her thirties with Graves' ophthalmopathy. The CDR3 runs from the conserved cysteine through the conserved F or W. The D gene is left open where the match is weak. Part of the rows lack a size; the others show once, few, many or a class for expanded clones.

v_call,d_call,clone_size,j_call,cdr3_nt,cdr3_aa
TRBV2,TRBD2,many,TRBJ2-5,TGTGCCAGCAGTGACGTCGGTCTAGCGGGGTTCGCCCAGTACTTC,CASSDVGLAGFAQYF
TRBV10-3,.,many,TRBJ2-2,TGTGCCATCAATGGGCCCCGCACCGGGGAGCTGTTTTTT,CAINGPRTGELFF
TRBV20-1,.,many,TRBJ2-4,TGCAGTGCTAGAGATCTGGGCAGGGCCAAAAACATTCAGTACTTC,CSARDLGRAKNIQYF
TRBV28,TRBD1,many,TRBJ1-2,TGTGCCAGCGGTAGGACAGGGACTTATGGCTACACCTTC,CASGRTGTYGYTF
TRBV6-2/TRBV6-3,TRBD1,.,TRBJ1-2,TGTGCCAGCGGTTCGCCAGGGGGCGCAAACTATGGCTACACCTTC,CASGSPGGANYGYTF
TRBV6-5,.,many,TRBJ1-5,TGTGCCAGCAGAAGTAAACAGGGTGCCAGCAATCAGCCCCAGCATTTT,CASRSKQGASNQPQHF
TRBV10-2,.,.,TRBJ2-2,TGTGTCTGCAGTTCCGCCGGGATAACTGGCACCGGGGAGCTGTTTTTT,CVCSSAGITGTGELFF
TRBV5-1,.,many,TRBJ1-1,TGCGCCAGCAGCTTGGTACCAGGGGAAACTGAAGCTTTCTTT,CASSLVPGETEAFF
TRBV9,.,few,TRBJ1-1,TGTGCCAGCAGCGTAGGTGGGGGGATTGCCTCTGAAGCTTTCTTT,CASSVGGGIASEAFF
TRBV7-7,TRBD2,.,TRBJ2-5,TGTGCTAGCAGCCGAGGGCTAGCGGGCCAAGAGAGCCAGTACTTC,CASSRGLAGQESQYF
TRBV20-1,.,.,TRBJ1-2,TGCAGTGCTACCCCCCCACAGGGTTTATATGGCTACACCTTC,CSATPPQGLYGYTF
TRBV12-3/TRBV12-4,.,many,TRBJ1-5,TGTGCCAGCAGTGCCTGGGATAGCAATCAGCCCCAGCATTTT,CASSAWDSNQPQHF
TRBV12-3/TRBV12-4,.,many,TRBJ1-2,TGTGCCAGCAGTTTAAGCAGTCCCTATGGCTACACCTTC,CASSLSSPYGYTF
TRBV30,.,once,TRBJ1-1,TGTGCCTGGACAAACGAAAGACCCGTGAACACTGAAGCTTTCTTT,CAWTNERPVNTEAFF
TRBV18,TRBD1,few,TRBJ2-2,TGTGCCAGCACGCCGGGACAGGGGCCCACCGGGGAGCTGTTTTTT,CASTPGQGPTGELFF
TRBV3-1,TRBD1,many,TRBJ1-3,TGTGCCAGCAGCGCCAGGGACAGGGACTCTGGAAACACCATATATTTT,CASSARDRDSGNTIYF
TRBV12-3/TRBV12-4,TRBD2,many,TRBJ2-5,TGTGCCAGCAGCCCCCCCGGACTAGCGGGGGAGACCCAGTACTTC,CASSPPGLAGETQYF
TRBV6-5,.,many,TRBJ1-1,TGTGCCAGCAGTTGCCGGGGGAGTTACACTGAAGCTTTCTTT,CASSCRGSYTEAFF
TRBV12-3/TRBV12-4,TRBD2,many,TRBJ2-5,TGTGCCAGCAAAGGGACTAGCGGGGGAAACCAAGAGACCCAGTACTTC,CASKGTSGGNQETQYF
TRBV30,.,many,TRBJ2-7,TGTGCCTGGAGGATCTGGGGCGAGCAGTACTTC,CAWRIWGEQYF
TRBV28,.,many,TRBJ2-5,TGTGCCAGCAGTTTACGGGCTTCGGGAGAGACCCAGTACTTC,CASSLRASGETQYF
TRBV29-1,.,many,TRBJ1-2,TGCAGCTCGGGGCCCTATGGCTACACCTTC,CSSGPYGYTF
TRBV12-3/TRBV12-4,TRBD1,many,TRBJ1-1,TGTGCCAGCACCGAGGCGGGACAGGAGATGGTTGAAGCTTTCTTT,CASTEAGQEMVEAFF
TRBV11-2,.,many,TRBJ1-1,TGTGCCAGCAGCTTAGTCCCGAGGGGTGGTGGCACTGAAGCTTTCTTT,CASSLVPRGGGTEAFF
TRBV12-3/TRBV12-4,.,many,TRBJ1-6,TGTGCCAGCAGGATCGCGGTCTCACCCCTCCACTTT,CASRIAVSPLHF
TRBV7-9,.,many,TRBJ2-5,TGTGCCAGCAGCTTAACTAGAGGTCAGGGCCAAGAGACCCAGTACTTC,CASSLTRGQGQETQYF
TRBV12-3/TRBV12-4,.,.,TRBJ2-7,TGTGCCAGCAGTTTATCTGCGGCGCACTCCTACGAGCAGTACTTC,CASSLSAAHSYEQYF
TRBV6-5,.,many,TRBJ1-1,TGTGCCAGCAGTTACTCGACGGTATCGGCTGAAGCTTTCTTT,CASSYSTVSAEAFF
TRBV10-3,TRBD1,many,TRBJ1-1,TGTGCCATCAGTGACGGGACAGGACCCACTGAAGCTTTCTTT,CAISDGTGPTEAFF